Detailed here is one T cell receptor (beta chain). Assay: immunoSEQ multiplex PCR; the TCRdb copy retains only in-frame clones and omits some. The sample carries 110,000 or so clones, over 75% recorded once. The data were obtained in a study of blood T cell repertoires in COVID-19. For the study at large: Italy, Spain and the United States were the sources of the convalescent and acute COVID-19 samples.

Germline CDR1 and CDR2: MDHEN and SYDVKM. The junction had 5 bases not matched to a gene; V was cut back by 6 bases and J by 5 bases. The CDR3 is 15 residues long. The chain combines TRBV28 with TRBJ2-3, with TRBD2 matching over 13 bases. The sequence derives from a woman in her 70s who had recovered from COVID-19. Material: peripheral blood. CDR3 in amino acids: CASRRTSGRLDTQYF. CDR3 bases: TGTGCCAGCAGGCGGACTAGCGGGAGATTAGATACGCAGTATTTT.